This T cell receptor beta chain is drawn from a study of shared clonotypes between healthy human individuals. Germline CDR1 and CDR2: GTSNPN and SVGIG (reference sequence). The CDR3 runs to 12 residues. Sequenced by immunoSEQ multiplex PCR; TCRdb stores in-frame clones only, minus some. The sample lists roughly 2.5 million clones, about 92% occurring once. With respect to this clone: Mismatch with germline at one junction end may stem from a read error.

The sample consisted of naive CD4+ T cells sorted from blood. Subset given: CD45RA+ positively selected. The V call is TRBV30, the J call TRBJ1-2; D not certain. This TCR was recovered from a man aged 18 to 29 in good health. In DNA form, the CDR3 reads TGTGCCGGGAGGACGGATGGTTATGGCTACACCTTC. Amino acid sequence: CAGRTDGYGYTF.